This T cell receptor (beta chain) was recovered during a study of cytomegalovirus exposure and HLA in healthy donors. About the research overall: Among the roughly 380 donors who were genotyped, over 70% fell in the genetic ancestry cluster that is associated with self-reported Caucasian donors.

PCR used 60 Vbeta primers and 13 Jbeta primers. TCRdb's copy holds only in-frame clones and misses some; the assay was immunoSEQ multiplex PCR. There are 100,000 to 150,000 clones in the sample; about 62% occur only once, and roughly 8.6% lies in the top ten. The CDR3 totals 13 residues. CDR1 is SGDLS, CDR2 YYNGEE, per germline. Trimming took 0 bases from V and 7 from J, leaving 9 bases between them. The TCR was taken from a woman aged 40 to 49 in good health and CMV-seropositive. This chain connects TRBV9 to TRBJ2-3; no clear D. The sample comprised PBMCs. CDR3 nucleotide sequence: TGTGCCAGCAGCGTAGCGAGAGATTATACGCAGTATTTT. This sequence encodes CASSVARDYTQYF.